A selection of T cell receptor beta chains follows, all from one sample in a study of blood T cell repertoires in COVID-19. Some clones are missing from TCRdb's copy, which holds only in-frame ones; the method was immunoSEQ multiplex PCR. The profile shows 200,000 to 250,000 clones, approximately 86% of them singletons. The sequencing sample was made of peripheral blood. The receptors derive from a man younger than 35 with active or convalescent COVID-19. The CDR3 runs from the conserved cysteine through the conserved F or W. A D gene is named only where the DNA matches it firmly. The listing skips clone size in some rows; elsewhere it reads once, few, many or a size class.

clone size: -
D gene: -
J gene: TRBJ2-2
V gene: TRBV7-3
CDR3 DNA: TGTGCCAGCAGCTTCGGCGGAACCGGGGAGCTGTTTTTT
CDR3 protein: CASSFGGTGELFF

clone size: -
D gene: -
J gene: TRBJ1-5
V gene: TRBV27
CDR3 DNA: TGTGCCAGCAGTTTAAACGTTCACACGATGAAGCCCCAGCATTTT
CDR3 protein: CASSLNVHTMKPQHF

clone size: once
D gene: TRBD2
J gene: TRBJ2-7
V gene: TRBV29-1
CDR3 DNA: TGCAGCGTCGCACGATCTAGCGGGAGCTCCTACGAGCAGTACTTC
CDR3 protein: CSVARSSGSSYEQYF

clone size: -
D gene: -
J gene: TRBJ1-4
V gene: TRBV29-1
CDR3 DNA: TGCAGCGTTGAAGGCGATGGGCAGGGTAATGAAAAACTGTTTTTT
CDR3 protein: CSVEGDGQGNEKLFF

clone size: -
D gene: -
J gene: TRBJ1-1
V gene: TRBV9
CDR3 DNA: TGTGCCAGCAGCGTAAGCGTCACCGCGAACACTGAAGCTTTCTTT
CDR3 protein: CASSVSVTANTEAFF

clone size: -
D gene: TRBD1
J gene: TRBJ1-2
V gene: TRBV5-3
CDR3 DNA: TGTGCCAGAAGCGAAACAGGGACAGGGCGGAGCTATGGCTACACCTTC
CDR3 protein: CARSETGTGRSYGYTF

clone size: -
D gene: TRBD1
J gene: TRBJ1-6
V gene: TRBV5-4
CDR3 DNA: TGTGCCAGCAGCTTGGCCAAGGGGGCCAAAGGTTCACCCCTCCACTTT
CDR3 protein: CASSLAKGAKGSPLHF

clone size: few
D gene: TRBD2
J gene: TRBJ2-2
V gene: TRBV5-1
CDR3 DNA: TGCGCCAGCAGCTCACCCGGGACTAGTGGAAGCGGGGAGCTGTTTTTT
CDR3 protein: CASSSPGTSGSGELFF

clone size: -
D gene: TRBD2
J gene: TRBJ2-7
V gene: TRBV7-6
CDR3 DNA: TGTGCCAGCGGAACTAGCGGGAGCCTCTCCGAGCAGTACTTC
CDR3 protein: CASGTSGSLSEQYF

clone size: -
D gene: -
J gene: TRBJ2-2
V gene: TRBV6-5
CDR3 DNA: TGTGCCAGCAGTAGGGGACTCCAGAACACCGGGGAGCTGTTTTTT
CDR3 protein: CASSRGLQNTGELFF

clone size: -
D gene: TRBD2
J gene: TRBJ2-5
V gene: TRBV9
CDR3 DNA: TGTGCCAGCAGCCTCGACGGGAGGAAGGAGACCCAGTACTTC
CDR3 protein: CASSLDGRKETQYF

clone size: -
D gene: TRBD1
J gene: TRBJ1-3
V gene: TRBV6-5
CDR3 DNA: TGTGCCAGCAGTTACGGACAGGGGGCTGGGGGAAACACCATATATTTT
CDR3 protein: CASSYGQGAGGNTIYF

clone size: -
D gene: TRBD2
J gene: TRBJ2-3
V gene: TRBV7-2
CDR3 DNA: TGTGCCAGCAGCTTAGCGGCTAGCGGGAGTCGCGATACGCAGTATTTT
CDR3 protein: CASSLAASGSRDTQYF

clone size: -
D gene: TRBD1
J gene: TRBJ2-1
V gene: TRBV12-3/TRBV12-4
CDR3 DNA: TGTGCCAGCAACAGGGGGATCTACAATGAGCAGTTCTTC
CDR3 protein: CASNRGIYNEQFF

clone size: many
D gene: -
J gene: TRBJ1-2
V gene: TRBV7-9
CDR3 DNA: TGTGCCAGCAGCCCCCGTTGGGGCGGCTACACCTTC
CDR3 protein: CASSPRWGGYTF

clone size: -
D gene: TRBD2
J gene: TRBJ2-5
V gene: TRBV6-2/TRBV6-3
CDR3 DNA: TGTGCCAGCAGTGCCTGGACTAGCGGGACAGAGACCCAGTACTTC
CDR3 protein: CASSAWTSGTETQYF

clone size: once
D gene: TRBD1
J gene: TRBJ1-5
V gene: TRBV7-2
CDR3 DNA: TGTGCCAGCAGCTTAGGGGAGGATGGACAGGGAGTGAATCAGCCCCAGCATTTT
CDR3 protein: CASSLGEDGQGVNQPQHF

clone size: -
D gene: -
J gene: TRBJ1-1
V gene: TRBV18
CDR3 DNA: TGTGCCAGCTCACCAACCGACTTTCTTAGAATGAACACTGAAGCTTTCTTT
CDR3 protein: CASSPTDFLRMNTEAFF

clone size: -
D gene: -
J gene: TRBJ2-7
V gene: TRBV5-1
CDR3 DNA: TGCGCCAGCAGCTTGTCAGGGTACGAGCAGTACTTC
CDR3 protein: CASSLSGYEQYF

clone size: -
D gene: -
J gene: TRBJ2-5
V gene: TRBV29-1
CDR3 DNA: TGCAGCATGCGGACAGCCCAAGAGACCCAGTACTTC
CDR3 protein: CSMRTAQETQYF

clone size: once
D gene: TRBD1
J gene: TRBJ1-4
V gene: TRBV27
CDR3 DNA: TGTGCCAGCAGTTTATCTTCACAGGGGCAACTGTTTTTT
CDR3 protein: CASSLSSQGQLFF

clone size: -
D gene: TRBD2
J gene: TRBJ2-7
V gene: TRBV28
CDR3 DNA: TGTGCCAGCAGTACTAGCGACGCGCGGAGGGGCGACGAGCAGTACTTC
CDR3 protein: CASSTSDARRGDEQYF

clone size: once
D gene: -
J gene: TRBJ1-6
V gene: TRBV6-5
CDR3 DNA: TGTGCCAGCAGACCCTACCACCCAAATTCACCCCTCCACTTT
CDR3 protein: CASRPYHPNSPLHF

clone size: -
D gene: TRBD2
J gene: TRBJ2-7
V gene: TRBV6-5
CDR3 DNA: TGTGCCAGCAGTTACCGACTAGCGGGGGGCTACGAGCAGTACTTC
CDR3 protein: CASSYRLAGGYEQYF

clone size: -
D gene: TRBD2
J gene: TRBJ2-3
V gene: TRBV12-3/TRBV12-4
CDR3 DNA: TGTGCCAGCTGTTTAGCGGGAGGGGATACGCAGTATTTT
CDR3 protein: CASCLAGGDTQYF

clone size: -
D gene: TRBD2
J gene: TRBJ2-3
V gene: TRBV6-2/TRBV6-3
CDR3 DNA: TGTGCCAGCAGTTACGAGGCGGGAGGGGCAGATACGCAGTATTTT
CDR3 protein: CASSYEAGGADTQYF

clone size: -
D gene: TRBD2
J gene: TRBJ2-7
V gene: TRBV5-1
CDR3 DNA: TGCGCCAGCAGCGGGGAGGGGAACGAGCAGTACTTC
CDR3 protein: CASSGEGNEQYF

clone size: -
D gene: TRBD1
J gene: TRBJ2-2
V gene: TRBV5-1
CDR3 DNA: TGCGCCAGCAGCTTGGGGGACAGGGGCTCGAACACCGGGGAGCTGTTTTTT
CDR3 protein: CASSLGDRGSNTGELFF

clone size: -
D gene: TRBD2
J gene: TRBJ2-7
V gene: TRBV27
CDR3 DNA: TGTGCCAGCAGTTTTGCCGGGACTAGTCTCATTCACTTC
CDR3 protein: CASSFAGTSLIHF

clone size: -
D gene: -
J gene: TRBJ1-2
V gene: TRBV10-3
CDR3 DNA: TGTGCCATCAGTGAGGCCAGGGGTAATTCGCTTGGCTACACCTTC
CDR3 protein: CAISEARGNSLGYTF

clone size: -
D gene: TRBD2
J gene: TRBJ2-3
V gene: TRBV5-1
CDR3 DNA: TGCGCCAGCAGCTTGGGCGGGACTAGCTCAGATACGCAGTATTTT
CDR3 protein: CASSLGGTSSDTQYF

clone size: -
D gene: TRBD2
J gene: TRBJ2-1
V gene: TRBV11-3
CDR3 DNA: TGTGCCAGCAGCAAGGGGACTAGCGGGGGGTACAATGAGCAGTTCTTC
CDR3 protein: CASSKGTSGGYNEQFF

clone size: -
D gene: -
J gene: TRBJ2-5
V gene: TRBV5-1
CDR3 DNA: TGCGCCAGCAGCAACCTAGCTCAACCTGGGGAGACCCAGTACTTC
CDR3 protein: CASSNLAQPGETQYF

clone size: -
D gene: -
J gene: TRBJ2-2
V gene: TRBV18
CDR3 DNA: TGTGCCAGCTCATTCGACAGCGCAGGGGCCGGGGAGCTGTTTTTT
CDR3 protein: CASSFDSAGAGELFF

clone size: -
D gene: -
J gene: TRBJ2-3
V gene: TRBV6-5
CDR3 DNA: TGTGCCAGCAGGGGCGCGGGTGGGACGCAGTATTTT
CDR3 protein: CASRGAGGTQYF

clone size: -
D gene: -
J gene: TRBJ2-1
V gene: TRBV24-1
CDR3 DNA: TGTGCCACCAGTGACCCTAGGGCTAGCAGAAACTACAATGAGCAGTTCTTC
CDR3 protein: CATSDPRASRNYNEQFF

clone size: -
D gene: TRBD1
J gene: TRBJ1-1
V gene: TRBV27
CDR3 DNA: TGTGCCAGCAGTTCAAACACACCGGGACAGGGGAACACTGAAGCTTTCTTT
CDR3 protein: CASSSNTPGQGNTEAFF

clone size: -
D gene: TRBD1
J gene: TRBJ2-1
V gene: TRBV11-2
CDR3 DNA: TGTGCCAGCAGCTTTGCCGGGACAGGTCGTTATGAGCAGTTCTTC
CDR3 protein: CASSFAGTGRYEQFF

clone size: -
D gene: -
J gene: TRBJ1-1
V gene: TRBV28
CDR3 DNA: TGTGCCAGCAGTTCACTCGAGGGGGGGGCGGCAGCTTTCTTT
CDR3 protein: CASSSLEGGAAAFF